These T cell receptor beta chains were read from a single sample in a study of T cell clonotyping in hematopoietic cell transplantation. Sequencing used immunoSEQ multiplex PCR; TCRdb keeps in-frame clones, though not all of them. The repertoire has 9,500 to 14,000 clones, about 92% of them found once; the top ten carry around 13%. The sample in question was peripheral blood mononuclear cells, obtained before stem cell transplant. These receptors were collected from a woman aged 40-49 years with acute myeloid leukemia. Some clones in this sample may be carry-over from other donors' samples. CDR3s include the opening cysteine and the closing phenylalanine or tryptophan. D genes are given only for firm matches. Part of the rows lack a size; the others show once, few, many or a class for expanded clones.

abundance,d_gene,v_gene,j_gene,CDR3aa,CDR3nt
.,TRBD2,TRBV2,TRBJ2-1,CASREAGGTYNEQFF,TGTGCCAGCAGAGAAGCGGGGGGAACCTACAATGAGCAGTTCTTC
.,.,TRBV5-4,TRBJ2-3,CASSSDGDTQYF,TGTGCCAGCAGCTCTGATGGGGATACGCAGTATTTT
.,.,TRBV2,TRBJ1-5,CASSNDGNQPQHF,TGTGCCAGCAGTAATGACGGAAATCAGCCCCAGCATTTT
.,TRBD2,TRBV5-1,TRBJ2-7,CASSLAGGFAYEQYF,TGCGCCAGCAGCTTGGCGGGAGGGTTCGCCTACGAGCAGTACTTC
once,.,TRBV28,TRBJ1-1,CASSSPRDGNTEAFF,TGTGCCAGCAGTTCGCCCCGGGACGGGAACACTGAAGCTTTCTTT
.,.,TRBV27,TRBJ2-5,CASSSLGHIQETQYF,TGTGCCAGCAGTTCTCTAGGACACATCCAAGAGACCCAGTACTTC
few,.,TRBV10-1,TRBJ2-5,CASSALGETQYF,TGCGCCAGCAGTGCCTTGGGGGAGACCCAGTACTTC
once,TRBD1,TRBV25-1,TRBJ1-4,CASSDTGGFEKLFF,TGTGCCAGCAGTGATACAGGGGGATTTGAAAAACTGTTTTTT
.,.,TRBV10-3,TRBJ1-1,CAISEGTEAFF,TGTGCCATCTCCGAAGGTACTGAAGCTTTCTTT
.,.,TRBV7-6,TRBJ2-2,CASSLAGQMNTGELFF,TGTGCCAGCAGCTTAGCGGGACAAATGAACACCGGGGAGCTGTTTTTT
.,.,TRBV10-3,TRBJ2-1,CAISTKVDEQFF,TGTGCCATCAGTACGAAGGTTGATGAGCAGTTCTTC
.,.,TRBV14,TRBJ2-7,CASSQDLRDRNYEQYF,TGTGCCAGCAGCCAAGACCTCCGAGACAGGAATTACGAGCAGTACTTC
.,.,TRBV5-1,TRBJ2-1,CASSFAWDQGEQFF,TGCGCCAGCAGCTTCGCTTGGGATCAGGGTGAGCAGTTCTTC
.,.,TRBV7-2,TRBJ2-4,CASSRDTLNIQYF,TGTGCCAGCAGCCGGGACACCCTTAACATTCAGTACTTC
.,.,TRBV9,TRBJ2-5,CASSPSRQETQYF,TGTGCCAGCAGCCCCAGCCGCCAAGAGACCCAGTACTTC
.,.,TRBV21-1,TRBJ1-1,CASSKGGRGLYRAFF,TGTGCCAGCAGCAAAGGGGGCAGGGGGCTATATAGAGCTTTCTTT
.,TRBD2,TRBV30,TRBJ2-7,CAWSGGTSGWYSYEQYF,TGTGCCTGGAGTGGTGGGACTAGCGGGTGGTACTCCTACGAGCAGTACTTC
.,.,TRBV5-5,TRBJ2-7,CASSREQHREEQYF,TGTGCCAGCAGCCGGGAGCAACACAGGGAAGAGCAGTACTTC
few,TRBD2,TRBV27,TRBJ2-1,CASTGGTSGYNEQFF,TGTGCCAGCACGGGAGGGACTAGCGGATACAATGAGCAGTTCTTC
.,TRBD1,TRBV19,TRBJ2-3,CASSETGARTDTQYF,TGTGCCAGTAGTGAGACAGGGGCGCGCACAGATACGCAGTATTTT
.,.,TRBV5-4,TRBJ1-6,CASRPNKSSYNSPLHF,TGTGCCAGCAGGCCAAACAAAAGCTCCTATAATTCACCCCTCCACTTT
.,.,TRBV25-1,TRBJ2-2,CASSLTGTNTGELFF,TGTGCCAGCAGCCTAACCGGGACGAACACCGGGGAGCTGTTTTTT
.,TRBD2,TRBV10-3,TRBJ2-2,CAISATSGNTGELFF,TGTGCCATCAGCGCGACTAGCGGGAACACCGGGGAGCTGTTTTTT
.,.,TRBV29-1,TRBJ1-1,CSGEEGRNTEAFF,TGCAGCGGGGAAGAGGGTCGGAACACTGAAGCTTTCTTT
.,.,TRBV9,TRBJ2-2,CASSVADPSTGELFF,TGTGCCAGCAGCGTAGCGGATCCCAGCACCGGGGAGCTGTTTTTT
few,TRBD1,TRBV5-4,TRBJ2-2,CASSFRQGSTGELFF,TGTGCCAGCAGCTTCAGACAGGGCAGTACCGGGGAGCTGTTTTTT
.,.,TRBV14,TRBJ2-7,CASSQVFFYEQYF,TGTGCCAGCAGCCAAGTCTTCTTCTACGAGCAGTACTTC
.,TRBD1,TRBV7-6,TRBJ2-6,CASSLQGVDSGANVLTF,TGTGCCAGCAGCTTACAGGGGGTTGACTCTGGGGCCAACGTCCTGACTTTC
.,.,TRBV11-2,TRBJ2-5,CASSRGLQETQYF,TGTGCCAGCAGCCGCGGACTACAAGAGACCCAGTACTTC
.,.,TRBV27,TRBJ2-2,CASSSLPGFYTGELFF,TGTGCCAGCAGTTCCTTGCCGGGCTTTTACACCGGGGAGCTGTTTTTT
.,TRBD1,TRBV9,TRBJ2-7,CASSAGTETYEQYF,TGTGCCAGCAGCGCCGGGACAGAGACCTACGAGCAGTACTTC
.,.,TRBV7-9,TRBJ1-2,CASSPQGNYGYTF,TGTGCCAGCAGCCCACAGGGCAACTATGGCTACACCTTC
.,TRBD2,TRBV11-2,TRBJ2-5,CASSLAGLGGETQYF,TGTGCCAGCAGCTTAGCGGGACTGGGGGGGGAGACCCAGTACTTC
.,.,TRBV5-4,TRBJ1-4,CASRTPGNEKLFF,TGTGCCAGCAGAACACCCGGAAATGAAAAACTGTTTTTT
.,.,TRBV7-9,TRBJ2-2,CASSEGGGELFF,TGTGCCAGCAGCGAGGGCGGCGGGGAGCTGTTTTTT
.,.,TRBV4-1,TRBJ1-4,CASSHNWLTNEKLFF,TGCGCCAGCAGCCATAACTGGTTAACTAATGAAAAACTGTTTTTT
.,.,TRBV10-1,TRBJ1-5,CASSEFGSNQPQHF,TGCGCCAGCAGTGAATTTGGGAGCAATCAGCCCCAGCATTTT
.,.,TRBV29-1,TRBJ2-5,CSGINPRGAKETQYF,TGCAGCGGCATTAACCCCCGGGGGGCGAAAGAGACCCAGTACTTC
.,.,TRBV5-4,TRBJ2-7,CASSLAASEQYF,TGTGCCAGCAGCTTAGCGGCTTCCGAGCAGTACTTC
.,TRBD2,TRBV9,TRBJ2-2,CASSVLGEGTGELFF,TGTGCCAGCAGCGTACTAGGGGAGGGGACCGGGGAGCTGTTTTTT
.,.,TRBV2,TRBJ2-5,CASRLGQETQYF,TGTGCCAGCAGGTTGGGACAAGAGACCCAGTACTTC